A selection of T cell receptor beta chains follows, all from one sample in a study of blood T cell repertoires in COVID-19. Sequencing was performed with immunoSEQ multiplex PCR; in TCRdb, only in-frame clones are kept and a portion is missing. This table has approximately 170,000 clones, roughly 80% appearing once. Sequenced input: peripheral blood. The receptors were sampled from a human donor with acute or convalescent COVID-19. The donor label of this sample is uncertain. Each CDR3 is given with its conserved first and last residue. Each record gives: clone size, V gene, D gene, J gene, CDR3 protein, CDR3 DNA. D genes are given only for firm matches. Only some rows state a clone size, as once, few, many or a class for expanded clones.

NA	TRBV9	NA	TRBJ1-1	CASSGRRGAGPNTEAFF	TGTGCCAGCAGCGGACGACGGGGCGCGGGACCGAACACTGAAGCTTTCTTT
once	TRBV25-1	TRBD1	TRBJ1-2	CASSPDRGLLKLGGYTF	TGTGCCAGCAGCCCGGACAGGGGGCTCTTAAAGTTAGGTGGCTACACCTTC
NA	TRBV3-1/TRBV3-2	NA	TRBJ2-7	CASSQDFGPGHYEQYF	TGTGCCAGCAGCCAAGATTTCGGTCCAGGCCACTACGAGCAGTACTTC
NA	TRBV7-8	TRBD1	TRBJ2-3	CASSFLTGTGPSGTQYF	TGTGCCAGCAGCTTCTTGACCGGGACAGGGCCCTCCGGAACGCAGTATTTT
NA	TRBV10-1	NA	TRBJ2-7	CASSESRGLHEQYF	TGCGCCAGCAGTGAATCAAGGGGGTTACACGAGCAGTACTTC
NA	TRBV5-1	TRBD2	TRBJ2-3	CASSLGGFSGRNTDTQYF	TGCGCCAGCAGCTTGGGAGGCTTTAGCGGGAGAAACACAGATACGCAGTATTTT
NA	TRBV7-2	NA	TRBJ1-5	CASSLEAGDSPQHF	TGTGCCAGCAGCTTAGAGGCGGGGGACTCGCCCCAGCATTTT
medium-sized	TRBV28	NA	TRBJ1-2	CASSLIYGYTF	TGTGCCAGCAGCCTAATCTATGGCTACACCTTC
NA	TRBV2	TRBD2	TRBJ2-3	CASSDGLAGGTDTQYF	TGTGCCAGCAGTGATGGGCTAGCGGGAGGAACAGATACGCAGTATTTT
NA	TRBV5-4	NA	TRBJ1-2	CASSPSRGGYGYTF	TGTGCCAGCAGCCCGTCCCGGGGAGGCTATGGCTACACCTTC
NA	TRBV9	TRBD1	TRBJ1-6	CASQGQGRNSPLHF	TGTGCCAGCCAAGGACAGGGGAGAAATTCACCCCTCCACTTT
NA	TRBV10-3	TRBD1	TRBJ1-1	CAISRGQGNTEAFF	TGTGCCATCAGTAGGGGACAGGGGAACACTGAAGCTTTCTTT
NA	TRBV5-1	NA	TRBJ2-3	CASSLSGDRADTQYF	TGCGCCAGCAGCTTGTCCGGGGATCGAGCAGATACGCAGTATTTT
NA	TRBV19	TRBD1	TRBJ1-3	CASSATGTGNTIYF	TGTGCCAGTAGTGCGACAGGGACCGGAAACACCATATATTTT
once	TRBV12-3/TRBV12-4	NA	TRBJ2-7	CASSFGGYEQYF	TGTGCCAGCAGTTTTGGAGGGTACGAGCAGTACTTC
once	TRBV5-4	TRBD2	TRBJ2-2	CASSLYGSGRAVTGELFF	TGTGCCAGCAGCCTTTATGGGAGCGGGAGGGCGGTCACCGGGGAGCTGTTTTTT
NA	TRBV5-1	NA	TRBJ1-1	CASMLRGGTEAFF	TGCGCCAGCATGTTAAGAGGGGGCACTGAAGCTTTCTTT
NA	TRBV2	TRBD1	TRBJ1-2	CASSEVGQGGYGYTF	TGTGCCAGCAGTGAAGTGGGACAGGGAGGCTATGGCTACACCTTC